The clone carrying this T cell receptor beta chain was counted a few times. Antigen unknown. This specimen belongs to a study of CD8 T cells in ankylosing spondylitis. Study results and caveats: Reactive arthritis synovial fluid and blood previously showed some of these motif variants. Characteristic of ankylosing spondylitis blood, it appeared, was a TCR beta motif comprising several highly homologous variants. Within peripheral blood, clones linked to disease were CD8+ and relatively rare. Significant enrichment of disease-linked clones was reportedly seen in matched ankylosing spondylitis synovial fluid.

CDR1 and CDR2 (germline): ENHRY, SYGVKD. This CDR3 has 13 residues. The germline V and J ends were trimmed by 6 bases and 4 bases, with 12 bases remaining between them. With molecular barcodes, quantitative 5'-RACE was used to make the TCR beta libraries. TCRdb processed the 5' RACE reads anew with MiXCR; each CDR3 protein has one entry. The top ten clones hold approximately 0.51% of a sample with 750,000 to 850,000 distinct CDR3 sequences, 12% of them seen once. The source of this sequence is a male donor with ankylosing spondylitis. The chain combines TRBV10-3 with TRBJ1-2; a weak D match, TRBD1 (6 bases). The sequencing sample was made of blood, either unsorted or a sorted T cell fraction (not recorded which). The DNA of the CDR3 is TGTGCCATCAGGAACAGGGAGGTCTATGGCTACACCTTC. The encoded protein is CAIRNREVYGYTF.